Listed below are T cell receptor beta chains from one sample, sequenced in a study of response to subunit inactivated influenza vaccine. Via MiXCR, TCRdb re-called the RT-PCR reads, giving one row per CDR3 protein. The sample comprises more than 700,000 distinct CDR3 sequences, about 20% of which are singletons, and more than 8.5% rests with the top ten. The material sequenced was PBMCs from blood, taken 4 to 6 days after vaccination. These receptor sequences come from a man aged 50-59 years who received an inactivated influenza vaccine. Both conserved end residues are part of each CDR3. The D gene is left open where the match is weak. The size entry is marked missing in some rows and otherwise reads once, few, many or a size class.

>TRBV5-1|-|TRBJ1-6|-
CASSPSADNSPLHF
TGCGCCAGCAGTCCCAGCGCAGATAATTCACCCCTCCACTTT
>TRBV4-3|-|TRBJ2-1|-
CASSQDSTSYNEQFF
TGCGCCAGCAGCCAAGACTCGACCTCCTACAATGAGCAGTTCTTC
>TRBV5-1|-|TRBJ2-2|many
CASSLNAAGELFF
TGCGCCAGCAGCTTGAACGCGGCCGGGGAGCTGTTTTTT
>TRBV20-1|TRBD1|TRBJ2-1|-
CSASRTGNYNEQFF
TGCAGTGCTAGTCGGACAGGGAACTACAATGAGCAGTTCTTC
>TRBV20-1|-|TRBJ1-5|few
CSARDPLSNQPQHF
TGCAGTGCTCGGGACCCACTTAGCAATCAGCCCCAGCATTTT
>TRBV18|-|TRBJ2-7|-
CASSPRGGTAMAYEQYF
TGTGCCAGCTCACCCCGCGGGGGGACAGCGATGGCCTACGAGCAGTACTTC
>TRBV6-2/TRBV6-3|-|TRBJ2-7|-
CASSLVLTSYEQYF
TGTGCCAGCAGCTTGGTCCTTACTTCCTACGAGCAGTACTTC
>TRBV5-1|-|TRBJ2-7|-
CASSLGSDLGYEQYF
TGCGCCAGCAGCTTGGGCTCTGATTTGGGCTACGAGCAGTACTTC
>TRBV15|TRBD1|TRBJ2-1|-
CATSRDRSKGAINEQFF
TGTGCCACCAGCAGAGACCGTAGTAAGGGGGCCATCAATGAGCAGTTCTTC
>TRBV7-2|TRBD2|TRBJ2-2|few
CASSLALSSGRTTGELFF
TGTGCCAGCAGCTTAGCCCTTTCTAGCGGGAGAACAACCGGGGAGCTGTTTTTT
>TRBV5-1|-|TRBJ2-1|-
CASSFPGQPGGRSYNEQFF
TGCGCCAGCAGCTTTCCGGGACAGCCAGGCGGGAGGTCCTACAATGAGCAGTTCTTC
>TRBV3-1|-|TRBJ2-2|few
CASSQQANTGELFF
TGTGCCAGCAGCCAACAGGCGAACACCGGGGAGCTGTTTTTT
>TRBV5-1|-|TRBJ2-7|few
CASSLAAFAGHRSYEQYF
TGCGCCAGCAGCTTGGCGGCCTTTGCGGGACACCGATCCTACGAGCAGTACTTC
>TRBV6-1|TRBD1|TRBJ2-2|-
CASSTGFGTGGTGELFF
TGTGCCAGCAGTACGGGGTTTGGGACAGGGGGTACCGGGGAGCTGTTTTTT
>TRBV7-3|-|TRBJ2-5|many
CASSYGSLETQYF
TGTGCCAGCAGCTACGGGAGTCTGGAGACCCAGTACTTC